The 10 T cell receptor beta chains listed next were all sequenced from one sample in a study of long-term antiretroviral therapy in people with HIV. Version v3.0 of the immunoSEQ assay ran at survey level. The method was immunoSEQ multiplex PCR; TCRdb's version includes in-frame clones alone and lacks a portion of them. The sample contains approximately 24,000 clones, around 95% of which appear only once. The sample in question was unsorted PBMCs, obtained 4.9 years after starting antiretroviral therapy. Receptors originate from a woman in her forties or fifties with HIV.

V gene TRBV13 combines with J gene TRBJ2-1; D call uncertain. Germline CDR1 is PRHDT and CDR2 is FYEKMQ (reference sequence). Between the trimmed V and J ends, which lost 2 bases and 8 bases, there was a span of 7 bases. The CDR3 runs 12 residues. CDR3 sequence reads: CASSLISDEQFF. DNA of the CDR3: TGTGCCAGCAGCTTAATCAGCGATGAGCAGTTCTTC.

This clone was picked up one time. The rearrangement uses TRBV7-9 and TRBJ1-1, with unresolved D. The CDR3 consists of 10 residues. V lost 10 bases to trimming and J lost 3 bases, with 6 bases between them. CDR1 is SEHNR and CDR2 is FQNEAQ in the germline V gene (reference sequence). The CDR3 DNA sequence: TGTGCCACCACCCACACTGAAGCTTTCTTT. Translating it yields CATTHTEAFF.

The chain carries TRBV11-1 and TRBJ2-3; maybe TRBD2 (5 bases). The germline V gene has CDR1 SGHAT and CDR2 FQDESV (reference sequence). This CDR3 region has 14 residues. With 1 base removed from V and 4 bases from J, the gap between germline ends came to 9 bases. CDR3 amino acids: CASSLGGASDTQYF. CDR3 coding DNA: TGTGCCAGCAGCTTAGGGGGAGCATCAGATACGCAGTATTTT.

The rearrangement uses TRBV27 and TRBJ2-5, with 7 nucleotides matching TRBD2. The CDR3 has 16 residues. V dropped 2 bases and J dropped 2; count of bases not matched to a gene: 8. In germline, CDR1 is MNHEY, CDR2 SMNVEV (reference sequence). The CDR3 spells CASSLLTSAKQETQYF. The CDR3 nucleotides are TGTGCCAGCAGTTTACTCACTAGCGCGAAACAAGAGACCCAGTACTTC.

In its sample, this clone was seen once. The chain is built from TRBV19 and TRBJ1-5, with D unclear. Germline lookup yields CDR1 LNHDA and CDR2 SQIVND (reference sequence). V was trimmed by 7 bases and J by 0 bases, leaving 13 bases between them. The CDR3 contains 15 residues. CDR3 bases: TGTGCCAGTATATCAGGCAGCTCTAGCAATCAGCCCCAGCATTTT. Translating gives CASISGSSSNQPQHF.

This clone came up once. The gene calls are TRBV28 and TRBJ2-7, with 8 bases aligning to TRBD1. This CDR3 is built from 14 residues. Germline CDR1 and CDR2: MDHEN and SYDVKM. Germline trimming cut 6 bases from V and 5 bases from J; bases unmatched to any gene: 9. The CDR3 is CASRGTGTGHEQYF. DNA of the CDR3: TGTGCCAGCAGGGGAACGGGGACAGGCCACGAGCAGTACTTC.

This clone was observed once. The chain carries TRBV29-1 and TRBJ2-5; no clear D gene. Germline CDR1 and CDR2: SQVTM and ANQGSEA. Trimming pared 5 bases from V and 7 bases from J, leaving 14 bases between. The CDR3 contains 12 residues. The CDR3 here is CSVSYETGTQYF. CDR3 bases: TGCAGCGTTTCCTACGAGACTGGGACCCAGTACTTC.

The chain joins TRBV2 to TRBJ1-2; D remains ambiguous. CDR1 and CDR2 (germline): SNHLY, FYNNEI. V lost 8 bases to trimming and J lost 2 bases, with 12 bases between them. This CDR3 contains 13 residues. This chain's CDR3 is CASVGRENYGYTF. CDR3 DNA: TGTGCCAGCGTAGGGAGGGAGAACTATGGCTACACCTTC.

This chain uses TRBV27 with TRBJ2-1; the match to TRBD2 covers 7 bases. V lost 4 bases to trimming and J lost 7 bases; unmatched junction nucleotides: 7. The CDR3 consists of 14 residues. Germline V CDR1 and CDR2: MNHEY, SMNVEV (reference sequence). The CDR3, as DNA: TGTGCCAGCAGTTCGTCACTAGCGTGGAATGAGCAGTTCTTC. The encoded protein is CASSSSLAWNEQFF.

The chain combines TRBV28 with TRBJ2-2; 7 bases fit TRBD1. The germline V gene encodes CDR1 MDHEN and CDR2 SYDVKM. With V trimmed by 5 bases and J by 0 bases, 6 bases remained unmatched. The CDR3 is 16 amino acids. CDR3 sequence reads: CASSGLDRANTGELFF. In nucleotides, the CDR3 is TGTGCCAGCAGTGGACTCGACAGGGCGAACACCGGGGAGCTGTTTTTT.